The T cell receptor beta chain under discussion was sequenced for a study of cytomegalovirus exposure and HLA in healthy donors (dated by TCRdb to about 2017). In terms of the full investigation: An earlier analysis of several hundred of the donors reported approximately 260 Gb of sequence data and approximately 120 million unique TCR beta sequences obtained from some 200 million T cells. Approximately 310 gigabases of sequencing data and 78 million or so unique TCR sequences were included in an early release covering roughly 600 HLA-typed donors. Of the roughly 400 genotyped donors, 75% to 85% were placed in the genetic ancestry cluster associated with self-reported Caucasian donors. The aim of the study was to test whether cataloging public T cell receptors could identify signatures of past pathogen exposure. Using immunosequencing, the study profiled T cell repertoires from 500 to 800 subjects and related those repertoires to cytomegalovirus serostatus. Along with the roughly 670-subject first cohort, a separate validation cohort of approximately 110 different subjects was used. To predict cytomegalovirus infection status, the study brought together high-throughput TCR immunosequencing, statistical association of individual TCRs with disease status, and machine learning. To study patterns of TCR occurrence, a later analysis re-analyzed previously published TCR beta repertoires from around 700 donors and added high-resolution HLA genotyping. Rather than using new phenotypic data, the later analysis identified candidate immune exposures from TCR beta sequences and from how often those sequences occurred across donors. To decide whether each TCR beta V gene segment behaved as functional or pseudogenic, an earlier analysis of some 600 of the donors relied on high-throughput TCR beta sequencing. Donor age, sex, ethnicity and CMV serostatus were collected together with the repertoire data. Genome-wide SNP genotypes for about 65% of the roughly 670 donors were used in a later genetic analysis, which treated that subset as a discovery cohort. All discovery cohort repertoires had been generated using a single sequencing platform. HLA typing covered class I and class II loci at four-digit resolution. The number of typed donors differed by locus: about 620-640 for A, B, C, DRB1 and DQB1; some 540 for DQA1; fewer than 610 for DPA1; and around 470 for DPB1. About five DR-DQ haplotypes were treated as single units for association and clustering because of strong linkage in the cohort. Across 398 genotyped donors of the cohort, an average of roughly 250,000 unique TCR beta nucleotide sequences per donor were sequenced, and roughly a sixth of those sequences were non-productive.

From V the trimming removes 6 bases and from J it removes 7 bases, while the gene matches leave 7 bases of the junction unaccounted for. CDR1 SGHAT and CDR2 FQNNGV were looked up in the germline V gene. Including the terminal cysteine and phenylalanine, the CDR3 comprises 14 residues. Solely the CDR3 DNA is kept, with 42 bases framed from the first base. The library was produced with the immunoSEQ multiplex PCR assay. A mixture of 60 forward primers for TCR Vbeta segments and 13 reverse primers for TCR Jbeta segments was used in the multiplex PCR. Amplification of the CDR3 region of rearranged TCR beta genes was performed with a multiplex PCR assay on genomic DNA. On the Illumina HiSeq System, the amplified TCR beta libraries were sequenced as 87-base-pair reads. Per the authors' processing: A later analysis counted approximately 76 million unique TCR beta chains across the 650 to 700 repertoires, and some 11 million of these chains were shared by at least two donors. Raw reads were error-corrected and collapsed into unique sequences by a nearest-neighbor algorithm in which closely related sequences were merged to remove PCR and sequencing errors. To assign V, D and J gene segments, CDR3 sequences were aligned to IMGT reference sequences. For a sequence to be retained, a match of at least six nucleotides to both a V gene segment and a J gene segment was required. A rearrangement counted as productive if the CDR3 had no stop codons and remained in frame with V and J, and every other rearrangement counted as non-productive. CDR3 was defined by IMGT convention, running from the second conserved V-encoded cysteine to the conserved J-encoded phenylalanine. In an earlier analysis of more than 550 of the donors, sequences lacking an unambiguous match to a single V gene segment were excluded. In an earlier analysis of roughly 500 of the donors, V segments were called functional above 56.7% productive rearrangements and were called segregating when the between-donor standard deviation exceeded 5%. A statistical classification framework was built for diagnosing cytomegalovirus status from the catalog of TCR beta chain sequences. In a later analysis, TCR nucleotide sequences were compared against IMGT/GENE-DB human TR gene sequences so that V and J genes could be assigned. A later analysis assigned CDR3 sequences and most-parsimonious VDJ recombination scenarios with the TCRdist pipeline. A later analysis defined each TCR beta chain by its CDR3 amino acid sequence plus V-gene family, and excluded reads lacking a unique V-gene family. As a way to deal with suspected cross-contamination and a sequencing artifact, a later analysis dropped nearly 600 nucleotide sequences that were highly shared and had low generation probability. A later analysis calculated a clonal expansion index for each public chain from normalized within-repertoire ranks of inferred template counts. In a later analysis, generation probabilities were computed with a VDJ recombination model fitted to out-of-frame rearrangements, and the resulting probabilities were checked against IGoR. In a later analysis, TCR-TCR, TCR-HLA and TCR-CMV co-occurrence was scored with hypergeometric tests, and a repertoire-size bias correction was applied to TCR pairs. False discovery rates were estimated in a later analysis by permuting HLA or CMV assignments 20 times. In a later analysis, co-occurring TCRs were grouped with DBSCAN, and TCRdist sequence similarity was added when clustering was performed within HLA-allele-positive subsets. For co-occurrence clustering, repertoires with fewer than 30,000 or more than 120,000 public chains were excluded, along with several repertoires with anomalous nucleotide sharing. Held by TCRdb, this immuneACCESS table contains in-frame sequences only and omits some clones. Under half of the omission traces to an unresolved V gene where checked; the cause of the rest is unknown. From that table come the V and J calls and clone size; the DNA was used to work out D and trimming. Counted in this sample were 150,000 to 200,000 clones; approximately 80% of them appeared once. Together, the top ten hold about an eighth of the sample.

As to this clone: Its antigen has not been determined. There are no base qualities to consult, and no much larger clone falls within one base.

Study-level results and caveats: The 87-base-pair reads could not distinguish some IMGT-functional V segments, including TRBV6-2 and TRBV6-3, so those segments were excluded. The earlier analysis of a few hundred of the donors excluded 15 to 20 rarely observed V segments, including chromosome 9 orphons, because counts were too low. The authors suggested that the approach could potentially be extended to other disease states and immunological phenotypes. Most TCR sequences were observed very rarely across donors, whereas some public TCRs were present in many individuals. Strong co-occurrence of HLA alleles, especially DR and DQ, made assigning TCR associations to individual alleles difficult. Because HLA typing was unavailable for some donors at each locus, only the typed subset was used in association tests. Linkage disequilibrium might explain the correlated functional status among segregating V segments, but an unknown experimental factor could not be ruled out. In this cohort, only TCR beta chains were sequenced, and detectable features were limited by the absence of alpha or paired-chain data. In a later analysis, HLA-associated TCR beta chains showed more clonal expansion and lower generation probabilities than non-associated chains that were equally common. In a later genetic analysis, a missense DCLRE1C variant was associated with V-gene and J-gene trimming of TCR beta chains, and the association was replicated in an independent cohort. In the study, 164 TCR beta chains were listed as associated with cytomegalovirus. In vitro tests confirmed that a few of the cytomegalovirus-associated TCR beta chains recognize cytomegalovirus antigens. A cluster of highly shared sequence variants was judged likely to be a technical artifact of the sequencing pipeline. Broadly in line with IMGT annotations, most TCR beta V segments showed up in productive rearrangements about 87% or about 30% of the time in an earlier analysis of several hundred of the donors. Most CMV-associated TCR beta chains appeared to be HLA-restricted in a later analysis, and the HLA associations seemed to be driven largely by CMV exposure. In a later genetic analysis, fewer N-insertions in productive TCRs were reported among donors in an Asian-associated ancestry cluster than the roughly 710-donor mean. Specific HLA alleles were associated with 18,000 or so TCR beta sequences at a false discovery rate of 0.05 in a later analysis. A later analysis reported that several top co-occurrence clusters appeared linked to parvovirus B19, influenza, CMV and Epstein-Barr virus. A further reported finding was that TCR beta sequences accurately predicted the HLA-A and HLA-B alleles for most subjects in the first cohort. A later analysis found that TCR association rates varied across HLA loci, with DRB1 alleles showing the most associated TCRs and HLA-C alleles the fewest. The presence/absence analyses assumed that sequencing depth was roughly uniform across donors, and that assumption may not be true. The classifier was reported to diagnose cytomegalovirus status with high specificity and sensitivity in both the original cohort and the validation cohort. CMV serostatus was the only immune exposure information available for the cohort.

The cohort consisted of 666 healthy bone marrow donors. At the time of sampling, every cohort member was nominally healthy, though immune exposures that went unrecorded were likely present. The donor was CMV seronegative and was included in the group of a few hundred seronegative cohort members. Every donor gave a peripheral blood sample, and the peripheral blood mononuclear cells from that sample were used for TCR beta sequencing. The Qiagen DNeasy Blood Extraction Kit was used to extract genomic DNA from the blood cell samples. The receptor was derived from a woman aged 40 to 50 in good health and CMV-seronegative. The V gene is TRBV11-2 and the J gene is TRBJ2-1; TRBD2 fits 9 bases in the junction. Material: PBMCs. The CDR3 reads as follows: CASSLLAGRNEQFF. The sequenced DNA is TGTGCCAGCAGTTTGCTAGCGGGACGAAATGAGCAGTTCTTC.